The table lists the clone carrying this TCR beta chain with a few counts. Its antigen remains unidentified. These data originate in a study of beta chain features in type 1 diabetes. Across the whole study: The number of sorted cells examined across all samples was some 98,000,000.

Every isolated RNA sample was fully reverse transcribed, so sequencing captured expressed TCRB transcripts. Measured with immunoSEQ multiplex PCR; TCRdb has only the in-frame clones, and not every one. The table shows around 450,000 clones, with over 10% occurring only once. Study conclusions and caveats: There were fewer insertions and more deletions at the VDJ junctions of type 1 diabetes patients. Patients showed naive, central memory and Treg TCRB repertoires that appeared more similar than those of healthy donors.

This CDR3 is 15 amino acids long. Germline assignment: CDR1 SQVTM and CDR2 ANQGSEA. The germline V and J ends were trimmed by 4 bases and 0 bases, with 15 bases remaining between them. Cell sorting via CD45RO/CCR7/CD25/CD127/CD95/CD27 was performed to obtain CD4+ naive, central memory, regulatory and stem cell-like memory cells. The chain is built from TRBV29-1 and TRBJ1-1, with a possible D match to TRBD1 (5 bases). The TCR was taken from a woman between 18 and 29 years old in good health. What was sequenced was naive CD4+ T cells from blood. The CDR3 DNA reads as TGCAGCGTTGGGACGCGACAGACTATGAACACTGAAGCTTTCTTT. Translated, it gives CSVGTRQTMNTEAFF. The entire variable domain, with the rest obtained from reference TRBV29-1 and TRBJ1-1, is as follows: SAVISQKPSRDICQRGTSLTIQCQVDSQVTMMFWYRQQPGQSLTLIATANQGSEATYESGFVIDKFPISRPNLTFSTLTVSNMSPEDSSIYLCSVGTRQTMNTEAFFGQGTRLTVV.